The clone carrying this T cell receptor (beta chain) was found a few times. The germline CDR1 and CDR2 sequences are SEHNR and FQNEAQ (reference sequence). The CDR3 has 12 residues. With 6 bases removed from V and 7 bases from J, the gap between germline ends came to 10 bases. The PCR had 60 Vbeta and 13 Jbeta primers. Method: immunoSEQ multiplex PCR; TCRdb's copy keeps in-frame clones and lacks some. The profile covers around 180,000 clones, with 80% appearing a single time and about 1% taken by the ten largest. This entry belongs to a study of cytomegalovirus exposure and HLA in healthy donors. The TCR originated in a woman aged 35 to 49 in good health and CMV-seronegative. The J gene is TRBJ2-4, the V gene TRBV7-9, with a weak D call TRBD1 (6 bases). The sample taken for sequencing was PBMCs. The CDR3 sequence is CASRLDSNIQYF. The CDR3 DNA is TGTGCCAGCAGATTGGACAGTAACATTCAGTACTTC.